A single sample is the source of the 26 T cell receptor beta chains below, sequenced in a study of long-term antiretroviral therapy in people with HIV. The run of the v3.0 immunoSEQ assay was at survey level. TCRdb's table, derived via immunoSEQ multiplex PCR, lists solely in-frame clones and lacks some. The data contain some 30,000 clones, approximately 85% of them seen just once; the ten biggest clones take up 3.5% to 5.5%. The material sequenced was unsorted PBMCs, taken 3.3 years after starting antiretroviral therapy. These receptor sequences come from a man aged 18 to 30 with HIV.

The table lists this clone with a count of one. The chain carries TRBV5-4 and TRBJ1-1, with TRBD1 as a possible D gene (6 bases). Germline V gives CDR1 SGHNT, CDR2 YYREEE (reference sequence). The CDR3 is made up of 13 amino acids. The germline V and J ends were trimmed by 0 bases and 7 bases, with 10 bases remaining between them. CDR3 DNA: TGTGCCAGCAGCTTGGGGGGGCGGGGTGAAGCTTTCTTT. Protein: CASSLGGRGEAFF.

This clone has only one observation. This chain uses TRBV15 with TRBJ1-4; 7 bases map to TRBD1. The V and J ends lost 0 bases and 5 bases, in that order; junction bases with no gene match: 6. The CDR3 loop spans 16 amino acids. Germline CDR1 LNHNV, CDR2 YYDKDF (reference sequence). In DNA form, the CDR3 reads TGTGCCACCAGCAGAGAAAGACAGGGAAGGAATGAAAAACTGTTTTTT. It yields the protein CATSRERQGRNEKLFF.

Written as DNA, the CDR3 is TGCGCCAGCAGCCACCGAAAATCGCCTTCCTACGAGCAGTACTTC. Translating gives CASSHRKSPSYEQYF. The chain has TRBV5-1 and TRBJ2-7; D remains unclear. Trimming took off 4 bases at V and 1 base at J, with 15 bases between the two ends. Germline V gives CDR1 SGHRS, CDR2 YFSETQ. This CDR3 is built from 15 residues.

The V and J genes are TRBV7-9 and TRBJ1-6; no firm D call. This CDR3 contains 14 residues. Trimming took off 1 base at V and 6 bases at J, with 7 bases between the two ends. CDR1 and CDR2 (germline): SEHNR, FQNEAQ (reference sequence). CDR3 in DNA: TGTGCCAGCAGCTTAGTAGGGTTTAATTCACCCCTCCACTTT. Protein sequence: CASSLVGFNSPLHF.

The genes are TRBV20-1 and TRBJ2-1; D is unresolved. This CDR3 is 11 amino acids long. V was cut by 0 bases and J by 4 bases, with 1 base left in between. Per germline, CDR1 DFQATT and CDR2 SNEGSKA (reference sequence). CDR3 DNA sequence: TGCAGTGCTAGAGAGTACAATGAGCAGTTCTTC. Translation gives CSAREYNEQFF.

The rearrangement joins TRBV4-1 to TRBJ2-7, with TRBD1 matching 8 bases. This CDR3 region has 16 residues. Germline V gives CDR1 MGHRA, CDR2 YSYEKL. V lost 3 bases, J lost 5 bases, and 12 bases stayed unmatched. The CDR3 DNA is TGCGCCAGCAGCCAGAAGGTTGGACAGGGATTCCACGAGCAGTACTTC. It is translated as CASSQKVGQGFHEQYF.

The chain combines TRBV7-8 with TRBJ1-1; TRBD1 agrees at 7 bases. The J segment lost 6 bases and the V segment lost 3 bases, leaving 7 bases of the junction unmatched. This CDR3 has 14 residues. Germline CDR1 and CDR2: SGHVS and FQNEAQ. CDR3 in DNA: TGTGCCAGCAGCTTGGGGACAGCCAGGGCTGAAGCTTTCTTT. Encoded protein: CASSLGTARAEAFF.

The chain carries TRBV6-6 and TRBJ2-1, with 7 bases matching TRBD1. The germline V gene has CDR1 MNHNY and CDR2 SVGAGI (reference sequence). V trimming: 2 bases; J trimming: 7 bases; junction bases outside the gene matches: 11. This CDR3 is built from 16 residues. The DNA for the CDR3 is TGTGCCAGCAGTTACGGGGACAGCACCTGGGGGAATGAGCAGTTCTTC. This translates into CASSYGDSTWGNEQFF.

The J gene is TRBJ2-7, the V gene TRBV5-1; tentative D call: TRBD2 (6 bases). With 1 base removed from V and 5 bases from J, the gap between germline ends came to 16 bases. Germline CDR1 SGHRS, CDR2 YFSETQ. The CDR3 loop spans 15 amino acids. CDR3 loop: CASSLSTGAHHEQYF. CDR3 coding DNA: TGCGCCAGCAGCTTGTCGACGGGAGCTCACCACGAGCAGTACTTC. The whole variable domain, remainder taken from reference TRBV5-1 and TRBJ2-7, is KAGVTQTPRYLIKTRGQQVTLSCSPISGHRSVSWYQQTPGQGLQFLFEYFSETQRNKGNFPGRFSGRQFSNSRSEMNVSTLELGDSALYLCASSLSTGAHHEQYFGPGTRLTVT.

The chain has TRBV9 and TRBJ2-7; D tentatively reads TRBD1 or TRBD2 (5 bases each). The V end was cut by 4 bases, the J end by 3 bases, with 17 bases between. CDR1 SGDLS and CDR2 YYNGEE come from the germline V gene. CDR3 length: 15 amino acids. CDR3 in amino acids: CASSPTPGPFYEQYF. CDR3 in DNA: TGTGCCAGCAGCCCCACCCCGGGACCCTTCTACGAGCAGTACTTC.

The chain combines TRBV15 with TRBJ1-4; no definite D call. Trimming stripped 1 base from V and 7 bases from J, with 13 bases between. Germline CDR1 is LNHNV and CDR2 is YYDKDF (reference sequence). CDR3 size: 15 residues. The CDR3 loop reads CATSRGGWSAEKLFF. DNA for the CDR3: TGTGCCACCAGCAGAGGAGGGTGGTCGGCTGAAAAACTGTTTTTT.

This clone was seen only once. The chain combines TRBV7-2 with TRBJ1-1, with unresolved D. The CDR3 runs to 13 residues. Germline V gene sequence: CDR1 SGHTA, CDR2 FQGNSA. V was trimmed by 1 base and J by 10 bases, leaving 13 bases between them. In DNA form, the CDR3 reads TGTGCCAGCAGCTTAGAGGTCTCGGAAGCAGCTTTCTTT. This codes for CASSLEVSEAAFF.

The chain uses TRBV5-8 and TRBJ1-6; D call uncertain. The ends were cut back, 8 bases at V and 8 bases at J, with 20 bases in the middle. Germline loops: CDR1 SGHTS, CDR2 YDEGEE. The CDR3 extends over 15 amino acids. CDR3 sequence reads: CASTVRVTLDSPLHF. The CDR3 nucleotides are TGTGCCAGTACCGTCCGGGTGACACTAGATTCACCCCTCCACTTT.

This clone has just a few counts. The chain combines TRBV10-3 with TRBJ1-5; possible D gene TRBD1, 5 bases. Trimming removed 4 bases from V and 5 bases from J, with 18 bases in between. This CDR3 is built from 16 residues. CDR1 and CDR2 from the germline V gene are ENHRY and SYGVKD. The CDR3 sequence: CAISGRGPDSDQPQHF. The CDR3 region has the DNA TGTGCCATCAGTGGAAGGGGCCCGGATTCGGATCAGCCCCAGCATTTT.

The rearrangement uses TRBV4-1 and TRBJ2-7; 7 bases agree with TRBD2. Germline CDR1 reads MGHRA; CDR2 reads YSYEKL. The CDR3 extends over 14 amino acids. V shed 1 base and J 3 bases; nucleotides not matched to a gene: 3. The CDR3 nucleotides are TGCGCCAGCAGCCAAGTGGGGGGGAACTACGAGCAGTACTTC. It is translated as CASSQVGGNYEQYF.

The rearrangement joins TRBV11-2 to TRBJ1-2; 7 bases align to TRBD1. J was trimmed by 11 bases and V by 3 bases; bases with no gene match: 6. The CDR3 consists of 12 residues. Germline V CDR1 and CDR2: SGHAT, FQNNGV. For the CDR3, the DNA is TGTGCCAGCAGCTTCCCCAGGACAGGTTACACCTTC. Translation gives CASSFPRTGYTF.

The CDR3 sequence is CASSYRTDNTEAFF. CDR3 DNA sequence: TGCGCCAGCAGCTATAGGACAGACAACACTGAAGCTTTCTTT. The V and J genes are TRBV5-1 and TRBJ1-1; D is perhaps TRBD1 (6 bases). The CDR3 loop spans 14 amino acids. The ends were cut back, 3 bases at V and 2 bases at J, with 11 bases in the middle. Looked up from germline, CDR1 is SGHRS and CDR2 is YFSETQ.

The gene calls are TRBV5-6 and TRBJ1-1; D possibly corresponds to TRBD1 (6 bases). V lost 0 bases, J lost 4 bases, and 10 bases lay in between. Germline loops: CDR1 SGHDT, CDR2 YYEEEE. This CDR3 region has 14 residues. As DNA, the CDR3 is TGTGCCAGCAGCTTGGGGGGCAGGGGCACTGAAGCTTTCTTT. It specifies CASSLGGRGTEAFF.

This chain's CDR3 is CASSPTGRMNTGELFF. For the CDR3, the DNA is TGTGCCAGCTCACCAACCGGGCGAATGAACACCGGGGAGCTGTTTTTT. The chain couples TRBV18 to TRBJ2-2; D is undetermined. This CDR3 has 16 amino acids. The germline CDR1 and CDR2 sequences are KGHSH and LQKENI. Trimming took off 2 bases at V and 1 base at J, with 11 bases between the two ends.

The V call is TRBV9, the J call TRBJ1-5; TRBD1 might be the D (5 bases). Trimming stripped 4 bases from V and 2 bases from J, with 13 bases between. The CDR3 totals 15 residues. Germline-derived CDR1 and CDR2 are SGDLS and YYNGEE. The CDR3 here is CASSSDGTGNQPQHF. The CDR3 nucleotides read TGTGCCAGCAGCTCCGACGGGACGGGCAATCAGCCCCAGCATTTT.

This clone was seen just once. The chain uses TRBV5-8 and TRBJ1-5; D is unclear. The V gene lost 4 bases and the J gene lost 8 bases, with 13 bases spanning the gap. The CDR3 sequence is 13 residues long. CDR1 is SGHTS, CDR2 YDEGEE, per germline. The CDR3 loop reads CASSPRSTKPQHF. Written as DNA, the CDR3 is TGTGCCAGCAGCCCCAGGTCTACAAAGCCCCAGCATTTT.

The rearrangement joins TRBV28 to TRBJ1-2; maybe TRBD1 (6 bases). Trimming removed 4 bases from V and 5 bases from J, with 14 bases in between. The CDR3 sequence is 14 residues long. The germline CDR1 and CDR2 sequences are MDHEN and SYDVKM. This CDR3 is CASSYRGGRYGYTF. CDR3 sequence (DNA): TGTGCCAGCAGTTATCGAGGGGGACGGTATGGCTACACCTTC.

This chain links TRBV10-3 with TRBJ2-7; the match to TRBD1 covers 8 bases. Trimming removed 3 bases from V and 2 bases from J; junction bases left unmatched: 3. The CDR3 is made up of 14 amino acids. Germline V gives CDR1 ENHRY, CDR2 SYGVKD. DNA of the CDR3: TGTGCCATCAGTGAAGAACAGGGGGCCTACGAGCAGTACTTC. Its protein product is CAISEEQGAYEQYF.

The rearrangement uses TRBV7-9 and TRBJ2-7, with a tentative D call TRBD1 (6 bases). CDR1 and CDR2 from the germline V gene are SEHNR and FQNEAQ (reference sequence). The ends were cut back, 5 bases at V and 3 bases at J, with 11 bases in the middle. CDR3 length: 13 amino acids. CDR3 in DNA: TGTGCCAGCAGCAAAACAGGGATCTACGAGCAGTACTTC. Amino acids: CASSKTGIYEQYF.

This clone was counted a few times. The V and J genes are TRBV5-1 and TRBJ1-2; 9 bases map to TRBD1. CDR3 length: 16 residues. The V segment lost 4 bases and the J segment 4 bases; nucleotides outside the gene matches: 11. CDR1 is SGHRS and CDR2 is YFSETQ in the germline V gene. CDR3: CASSLFGTGNVYGYTF. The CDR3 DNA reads TGCGCCAGCAGCCTCTTTGGGACAGGGAACGTCTATGGCTACACCTTC.

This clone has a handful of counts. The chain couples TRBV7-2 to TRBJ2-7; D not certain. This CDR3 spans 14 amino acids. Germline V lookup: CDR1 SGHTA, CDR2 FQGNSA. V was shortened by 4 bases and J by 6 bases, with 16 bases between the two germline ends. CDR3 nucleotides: TGTGCCAGCAGCTACTTGGGCGTCGCCACCGAGCAGTACTTC. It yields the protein CASSYLGVATEQYF.